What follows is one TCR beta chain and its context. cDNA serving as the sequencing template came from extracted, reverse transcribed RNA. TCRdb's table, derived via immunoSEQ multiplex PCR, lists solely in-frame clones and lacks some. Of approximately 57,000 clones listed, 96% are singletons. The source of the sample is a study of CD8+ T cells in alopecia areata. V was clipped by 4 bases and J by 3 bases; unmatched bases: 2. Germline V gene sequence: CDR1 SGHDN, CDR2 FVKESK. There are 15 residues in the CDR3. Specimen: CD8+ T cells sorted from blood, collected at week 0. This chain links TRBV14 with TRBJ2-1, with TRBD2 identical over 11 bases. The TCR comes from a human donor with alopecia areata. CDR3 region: CASSPLAGGYNEQFF. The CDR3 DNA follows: TGTGCCAGCAGCCCGCTAGCGGGGGGCTACAATGAGCAGTTCTTC.